These 15 T cell receptor beta chains were all obtained from the same sample, sequenced in a study of blood T cells in healthy people across ages. Using a J-beta primer mix together with a sample-barcoded 5' primer, a second PCR was run for about 7 to 12 cycles. MiXCR, applied by TCRdb to the 5' RACE reads, yields one record per CDR3 protein. Here the sample spans hundreds of thousands of distinct CDR3 sequences, about 42% being singletons. Sequencing used blood. The receptors come from a man at least 80 years old in good health.

This clonotype was seen only once. With a much larger clone just one base away, this may be a read error. The rearrangement uses TRBV7-8 and TRBJ1-1; TRBD1 might be the D (5 bases). Trimming left V 5 bases short and J 8 bases short, with 21 bases between. This CDR3 has 15 residues. The V gene's germline CDR1 is SGHVS and CDR2 FQNEAQ. The CDR3 protein is CASSAMGRRGGEAFF. The DNA for the CDR3 is TGTGCCAGCAGCGCGATGGGGAGGCGCGGGGGAGAAGCTTTCTTT.

The J gene is TRBJ1-4, the V gene TRBV6-6; 10 nucleotides match TRBD1. J lost 8 bases, V lost 5 bases, and 8 bases had no gene match. The CDR3 length is 15 residues. CDR1 and CDR2 (germline): MNHNY, SVGAGI (reference sequence). CDR3 in amino acids: CASSPGQGTEEKLFF. The CDR3 DNA sequence: TGTGCCAGCAGTCCGGGACAGGGGACGGAAGAAAAACTGTTTTTT.

The CDR3 bases are TGTGCCAGCAGTCAGAACAGGGGCGGTTCCTACGAGCAGTACTTC. Protein product: CASSQNRGGSYEQYF. This chain connects TRBV6-2 or TRBV6-3 to TRBJ2-4; TRBD1 aligns across 7 bases. Matching the DNA end better, TRBJ2-7 makes the J call doubtful. This CDR3 spans 15 amino acids. CDR1 and CDR2 from the germline V gene are MNHEY and SVGEGT.

Worth noting for this clonotype: This could be a read error, since a much larger clone is one nucleotide away. The J gene is TRBJ1-2, the V gene TRBV18; 9 bases are a match to TRBD1. In germline, CDR1 is KGHSH, CDR2 LQKENI. The CDR3 extends over 15 amino acids. Written as DNA, the CDR3 is TGTGCCAGCCCACCAGAGACAGGGGGGGCCTATGGCTACACCTTC. Amino acids: CASPPETGGAYGYTF.

J is TRBJ2-1 and V is TRBV9; perhaps TRBD2 as D (5 bases). Per germline, CDR1 SGDLS and CDR2 YYNGEE. V was pared by 0 bases and J by 8 bases, with 12 bases between. The CDR3 contains 14 residues. In DNA, the CDR3 is TGTGCCAGCAGCGTAGCGTCCCACGGGGATGAGCAGTTCTTC. Translated, it gives CASSVASHGDEQFF.

A few counts support this clonotype. The rearrangement links TRBV7-2 to TRBJ2-5; 8 bases map to TRBD2. V was clipped by 5 bases and J by 13 bases; unmatched bases: 9. The CDR3 loop spans 12 amino acids. Per the germline V gene, CDR1 is SGHTA and CDR2 is FQGNSA. Written as DNA, the CDR3 is TGTGCCAGCAGCCCCCCGGGGGGGTATTGGTACTTC. This translates into CASSPPGGYWYF.

The J gene is TRBJ1-2, the V gene TRBV5-1; 8 nucleotides match TRBD1. The CDR3 has 14 amino acids. The V gene end was trimmed by 2 bases and the J gene end by 6 bases; junction bases not matched to a gene: 6. CDR1 SGHRS and CDR2 YFSETQ come from the germline V gene. CDR3 nucleotide sequence: TGCGCCAGCAGCTTAACAGGGGGACCCAATGGCTACACCTTC. Amino acids: CASSLTGGPNGYTF.

This clonotype was seen a few times. V usage is TRBV10-3 and J usage is TRBJ1-1; 8 bases are shared with TRBD1. This CDR3 region has 14 residues. V shed 6 bases and J 3 bases; nucleotides not matched to a gene: 6. In germline, CDR1 is ENHRY, CDR2 SYGVKD. This CDR3 is CAISQGAVDTEAFF. In DNA form, the CDR3 reads TGTGCCATCAGCCAGGGGGCGGTGGACACTGAAGCTTTCTTT.

The chain recombines TRBV16 with TRBJ1-5; a possible D gene is TRBD1 (5 bases). CDR1 and CDR2 (germline): KGHSY, FQNENV. V lost 8 bases, J lost 0 bases, and 8 bases lay in between. The CDR3 sequence is 13 residues long. CDR3 coding DNA: TGTGCCAGCGGGGACCTTAGCAATCAGCCCCAGCATTTT. The encoded protein is CASGDLSNQPQHF.

This sequence joins TRBV20-1 and TRBJ2-3; D call uncertain. V was cut by 8 bases and J by 8 bases, with 20 bases left in between. CDR1 is DFQATT, CDR2 SNEGSKA, per germline (reference sequence). CDR3 length: 13 amino acids. The CDR3 DNA sequence: TGCAGTCCTAAACCGGGCTCCCCTGGTACGCAGTATTTT. It is translated as CSPKPGSPGTQYF.

The V call is TRBV5-1, the J call TRBJ1-2; TRBD1 aligns across 10 bases. Germline trimming cut 1 base from V and 4 bases from J; bases unmatched to any gene: 7. The germline CDR1 and CDR2 sequences are SGHRS and YFSETQ. The CDR3 has 16 residues. CDR3 in DNA: TGCGCCAGCAGCTTGAATCAGGGACAGGGGATCTATGGCTACACCTTC. Its protein product is CASSLNQGQGIYGYTF.

The chain combines TRBV7-2 with TRBJ2-1; TRBD2 matches at 7 bases. V lost 5 bases and J lost 5; bases outside the gene matches: 9. Germline CDR1 and CDR2: SGHTA and FQGNSA. This CDR3 region has 15 residues. The CDR3 region is CASSTSWGGDNEQFF. Written as DNA, the CDR3 is TGTGCCAGCAGCACCTCTTGGGGGGGAGACAATGAGCAGTTCTTC.

The table lists this clonotype with a few counts. CDR3 sequence reads: CASSQVGGDLKDTQYF. The CDR3 nucleotides read TGTGCCAGCAGCCAAGTTGGGGGTGATTTGAAAGATACGCAGTATTTT. V gene TRBV3-1 combines with J gene TRBJ2-3, with D perhaps given as TRBD1 or TRBD2 (5 bases each). The CDR3 is made up of 16 amino acids. Trimming left V 1 base short and J 5 bases short, with 16 bases between. CDR1 and CDR2 from the germline V gene are LGHDT and YNNKEL (reference sequence).

This clonotype was seen only a few times. The chain joins TRBV20-1 to TRBJ2-3, with 7 bases fitting TRBD2. Germline trimming cut 6 bases from V and 2 bases from J; bases unmatched to any gene: 11. This CDR3 region has 15 residues. CDR1 DFQATT and CDR2 SNEGSKA come from the germline V gene (reference sequence). The CDR3 nucleotides are TGCAGTGCCCTTCCTCCGGGAGGCTCCACAGATACGCAGTATTTT. Encoded protein: CSALPPGGSTDTQYF.

The chain links TRBV3-1 to TRBJ2-5, with 11 bases matching TRBD2. The CDR3 is 21 residues long. CDR1 is LGHDT, CDR2 YNNKEL, per germline (reference sequence). V shed 0 bases, J shed 1 base, and the junction held 16 bases outside the gene matches. The DNA of the CDR3 is TGTGCCAGCAGCCAAGATCTCTCCGGCCTAGCGGGGGGCCGAGCCCAAGAGACCCAGTACTTC. Translation: CASSQDLSGLAGGRAQETQYF.